This TCR beta chain was retrieved from a study of cytomegalovirus exposure and HLA in healthy donors. Broader study findings: A later analysis, which compared TCR beta chains of equal frequency, found the HLA-associated ones more clonally expanded. In an earlier analysis, productive rearrangement rates for most beta V segments clustered near 90% or 30%. Owing to their indistinguishability, certain V segments, notably TRBV6-2 and TRBV6-3, were excluded. Three CMV-associated chains proved CMV antigen-specific in vitro.

The CDR3 contains 15 residues. In germline, CDR1 is LGHNA, CDR2 YSLEER. Trimming pared 1 base from V and 2 bases from J, leaving 10 bases between. As concerns this clone: Antigen specificity is unknown.

Amplification used 60 Vbeta primers and 13 Jbeta primers. Sequenced by immunoSEQ multiplex PCR; TCRdb stores in-frame clones only, minus some. The sample holds 93,000 or so clones. The chain recombines TRBV4-3 with TRBJ2-3, with D perhaps TRBD2 (6 bases). This receptor was identified in a man aged 40-49 years in good health and CMV-seronegative. Sequencing was carried out using PBMCs. CDR3 DNA: TGCGCCAGCAGCCAAGGAGCGGGTCTCACAGATACGCAGTATTTT. Its translation is CASSQGAGLTDTQYF.